The text below deals with one TCR beta chain. The sample belongs to a study of blood T cell repertoires in COVID-19. Study in general: Italy, Spain and the United States were the sources of the convalescent and acute COVID-19 samples. PBMCs, B-cell-depleted T cells, or T cells provided the cDNA or gDNA that made up the material.

In the source study's methods: How many nucleated cells were present was estimated from reference gene primer amplification. The repertoire was sequenced with immunoSEQ multiplex PCR; TCRdb's copy has only in-frame clones and lacks some. That table gives V, J and clone size, and the DNA gave D and trimming. The sample gives about 150,000 clones, 84% of which show up once; around 45% is in the top ten. The germline V and J ends were trimmed by 3 bases and 11 bases, with 26 bases remaining between them. Looked up from germline, CDR1 is SGHDT and CDR2 is YYEEEE. This CDR3 region has 16 residues. The V gene is TRBV5-6, the J gene TRBJ1-2; D remains unclear. The origin of this receptor is a human donor in a cohort sampled during active COVID-19. The specimen sequenced was peripheral blood. CDR3 region: CASSSPFTGPWRRYTF. The CDR3 nucleotides read TGTGCCAGCAGCTCCCCCTTTACCGGGCCCTGGAGGAGGTACACCTTC.